The source of this T cell receptor beta chain is a study of OX40 agonist ivuxolimab in advanced cancers. Study at large: Cancers in dose escalation were hepatocellular, melanoma, renal cell and head and neck. Three individuals attained partial responses, comprising one hepatocellular carcinoma case and two cutaneous melanoma cases.

CDR1 is KGHSH and CDR2 is LQKENI in the germline V gene. The V and J ends lost 6 bases and 9 bases respectively, with 11 bases between them. CDR3 length equals 11 residues. Whole-study results and caveats: CD8+ T cells showed, on average, more clonal expansion than CD4+ cells.

As regards this clone: Antigen unknown.

Profiling relied on immunoSEQ multiplex PCR, and the TCRdb table lists in-frame clones only, not all of them. Of about 93,000 clones listed, roughly 90% are singletons. The source was CD4+ or CD8+ T cells sorted from blood, collected in a trial of the OX40 agonist ivuxolimab. The chain carries TRBV18 and TRBJ1-1; D is ambiguous. The sequence was collected from an adult with an advanced solid tumor such as melanoma, head and neck, liver or kidney cancer. For the CDR3, the DNA is TGTGCCAGCTCGTTACAGTTTCAAGCTTTCTTT. This sequence encodes CASSLQFQAFF.